The following is a T cell receptor beta chain sequence with its context. The antigen is unknown. These data originate in a study of CD8 T cells in Susac syndrome. Study observations and caveats: Within total CD8+ repertoires, under 20 Susac-specific public clones were found, and within CD8+ TEMRA repertoires, 4 to 6.

Germline loops: CDR1 MDHEN, CDR2 SYDVKM. Trimming cost V 5 bases and J 4 bases, with 14 bases left between them. CDR3 length equals 14 residues. The CD8+ and CD4+ T cells were isolated magnetically using a negative isolation approach, whereas the TEMRA cells were enriched by FACS. RNA totalling roughly 0.5 to 1 ug underwent reverse transcription with random hexamers. The authors amplified TCR beta CDR3 across 54 Vbeta and 13 Jbeta using immunoSEQ multiplex PCR. TCRdb processed the immunoSEQ multiplex PCR reads anew with MiXCR; each CDR3 protein has one entry. The table lists some 120,000 distinct CDR3 sequences, about 93% of them singletons.

The source of this sequence is a human donor with Susac syndrome. The genes are TRBV28 and TRBJ1-1, with a tentative D call TRBD1 (6 bases). Sequenced input: CD8+ T cells from PBMCs. The CDR3 DNA sequence: TGTGCCAGCAGTACGGACCAGGGGACCACTGAAGCTTTCTTT. Translating gives CASSTDQGTTEAFF.